This record looks at one T cell receptor (beta chain) sequence and its context. This entry comes from a study of blood T cell repertoires in COVID-19. The CDR3 extends over 14 amino acids. Germline CDR1 LNHDA, CDR2 SQIVND (reference sequence). V lost 1 base and J lost 9; bases outside the gene matches: 3. This table comes from immunoSEQ multiplex PCR, and its TCRdb copy is limited to in-frame clones, with some not included. The sample has about 180,000 clones; about 85% are singletons. The TCR was taken from a woman aged 80 or over with acute or convalescent COVID-19. The sequencing sample was made of peripheral blood. The chain combines TRBV19 with TRBJ2-1; the match to TRBD1 covers 10 bases. CDR3 loop: CASSIGDRGSEQFF. The DNA for the CDR3 is TGTGCCAGTAGTATAGGGGACAGGGGCTCTGAGCAGTTCTTC.